The rows below give T cell receptor beta chains drawn from one sample of a study of early T cells in non-severe SARS-CoV-2 infection. MiXCR, applied by TCRdb to the 5' RACE reads, yields one record per CDR3 protein. This table has around 53,000 distinct CDR3 sequences, 7% to 8% appearing once. Input material: whole blood. These TCRs come from an adult who was a healthcare worker with PCR-confirmed SARS-CoV-2 infection or an uninfected control (not recorded which). Both conserved end residues are part of each CDR3. The order of the fields is CDR3 protein, CDR3 DNA, D gene, J gene, V gene, clone size. The D gene is left open where the match is weak. The size of a clone is reported for some rows only, either as once, few or many, or as a class for expanded clones.

CASSYSWRGVYEQYF,TGTGCCAGCAGTTACTCCTGGCGGGGGGTTTACGAGCAGTACTTC,TRBD2,TRBJ2-7,TRBV6-5,NA
CASSLQGANYGYTF,TGTGCCAGCAGTCTACAGGGGGCTAACTATGGCTACACCTTC,TRBD1,TRBJ1-2,TRBV27,many
CASRPGQFSNQPQHF,TGTGCCAGCAGACCGGGACAGTTTAGCAATCAGCCCCAGCATTTT,TRBD1,TRBJ1-5,TRBV6-5,many
CSARLAGNYEQYF,TGCAGTGCTAGATTAGCGGGGAACTACGAGCAGTACTTC,TRBD2,TRBJ2-7,TRBV20-1,NA
CSAPRTGDRLNYGYTF,TGCAGTGCCCCTAGGACAGGGGACAGACTTAACTATGGCTACACCTTC,TRBD1,TRBJ1-2,TRBV20-1,few
CASSQDTTYNSPLHF,TGTGCCAGCAGCCAGGACACCACCTATAATTCACCCCTCCACTTT,NA,TRBJ1-6,TRBV7-9,few
CASSQVPQSPLHF,TGTGCCAGCAGCCAAGTCCCTCAGTCACCCCTCCACTTT,NA,TRBJ1-6,TRBV3-1,many
CASSSMPGGGTGELFF,TGTGCCAGCAGTTCCATGCCGGGGGGCGGCACCGGGGAGCTGTTTTTT,NA,TRBJ2-2,TRBV28,NA
CASTKTSGANTGELFF,TGTGCCAGCACCAAAACTAGTGGTGCGAACACCGGGGAGCTGTTTTTT,NA,TRBJ2-2,TRBV7-2,many
CASSQDPGHTGRYGYTF,TGCGCCAGCAGCCAAGATCCCGGACACACCGGGAGATATGGCTACACCTTC,NA,TRBJ1-2,TRBV4-3,many
CASSLDGTANSPLHF,TGTGCCAGCAGCTTAGATGGGACAGCTAATTCACCCCTCCACTTT,TRBD1,TRBJ1-6,TRBV7-9,NA
CSARDPLAGGPSNTNEQFF,TGCAGTGCTAGAGATCCACTAGCGGGGGGGCCCTCTAATACAAATGAGCAGTTCTTC,TRBD2,TRBJ2-1,TRBV20-1,NA
CASSLEGIGTGELFF,TGTGCCAGCAGCTTAGAGGGAATCGGCACCGGGGAGCTGTTTTTT,NA,TRBJ2-2,TRBV7-2,few
CASSEPGLSTDTQYF,TGTGCCAGCAGCGAACCGGGACTGAGCACAGATACGCAGTATTTT,NA,TRBJ2-3,TRBV7-8,NA
CASSLYPLYYEQYF,TGTGCCAGCAGTTTATACCCTTTATACTACGAGCAGTACTTC,NA,TRBJ2-7,TRBV28,few
CSALGQGEAYEQYF,TGCAGTGCCCTGGGCCAGGGGGAGGCCTACGAGCAGTACTTC,NA,TRBJ2-7,TRBV20-1,NA
CASSPRGGSNQPQHF,TGTGCCAGCAGTCCCCGGGGGGGAAGCAATCAGCCCCAGCATTTT,NA,TRBJ1-5,TRBV12-3/TRBV12-4,many
CASTPLPGDRQPQHF,TGTGCCAGCACTCCCCTTCCAGGGGATCGTCAGCCCCAGCATTTT,NA,TRBJ1-5,TRBV6-6,NA
CASGLDSGGYYEQYF,TGTGCTAGTGGTTTGGACAGCGGGGGTTACTACGAGCAGTACTTC,TRBD2,TRBJ2-7,TRBV12-5,few
CSVSGVAKNIQYF,TGCAGCGTTTCAGGAGTAGCCAAAAACATTCAGTACTTC,NA,TRBJ2-4,TRBV29-1,many
CSAARGQTGYTF,TGCAGTGCTGCCCGTGGGCAAACCGGCTACACCTTC,NA,TRBJ1-2,TRBV20-1,NA
CASSNRAPDGNEQFF,TGTGCCAGCAGCAACCGGGCCCCGGACGGAAATGAGCAGTTCTTC,NA,TRBJ2-1,TRBV12-3/TRBV12-4,NA
CASSLMAGNYEQYF,TGTGCCAGTAGTCTCATGGCAGGAAACTACGAGCAGTACTTC,NA,TRBJ2-7,TRBV19,NA
CASSEGTGSQPQHF,TGTGCCAGCAGTGAGGGGACAGGTTCTCAGCCCCAGCATTTT,TRBD1,TRBJ1-5,TRBV6-1,few
CATSERTGGRSSYNEQFF,TGTGCCACCAGTGAAAGGACAGGGGGCCGAAGCTCCTACAATGAGCAGTTCTTC,TRBD1,TRBJ2-1,TRBV24-1,many
CASSQGSLYNEQFF,TGCGCCAGCAGTCAGGGGTCTTTATACAATGAGCAGTTCTTC,NA,TRBJ2-1,TRBV23-1,many
CAISEGYEQYF,TGTGCCATCAGTGAAGGCTACGAGCAGTACTTC,NA,TRBJ2-7,TRBV10-3,many
CASGKTGQGTFF,TGTGCCAGCGGAAAGACGGGACAGGGAACTTTCTTT,TRBD1,TRBJ1-1,TRBV25-1,many
CASSSDSSGTFF,TGCGCCAGCAGTTCTGACAGTTCGGGGACGTTCTTC,NA,TRBJ2-1,TRBV5-1,many
CASSLFGTASAKNIQYF,TGTGCCAGCAGCCTTTTCGGGACAGCTAGCGCCAAAAACATTCAGTACTTC,TRBD1,TRBJ2-4,TRBV11-1,NA
CSVDKSGVGTEAFF,TGCAGCGTTGATAAGAGCGGCGTCGGGACTGAAGCTTTCTTT,NA,TRBJ1-1,TRBV29-1,many
CASSGDRKNTGELFF,TGTGCCAGCAGCGGGGACAGGAAGAACACCGGGGAGCTGTTTTTT,TRBD1,TRBJ2-2,TRBV5-4,few
CASTRGGIVTDTQYF,TGTGCCAGCACCAGAGGGGGTATAGTCACAGATACGCAGTATTTT,NA,TRBJ2-3,TRBV7-2,NA
CASSLEVTAYNEQFF,TGTGCCAGCAGCTTAGAGGTGACTGCGTACAATGAGCAGTTCTTC,NA,TRBJ2-1,TRBV7-7,NA
CATSDLGNTGELFF,TGTGCCACCAGTGATTTGGGTAACACCGGGGAGCTGTTTTTT,NA,TRBJ2-2,TRBV24-1,NA
CSVGGLVNEQFF,TGCAGCGTTGGGGGGTTGGTCAATGAGCAGTTCTTC,NA,TRBJ2-1,TRBV29-1,NA
CASSQRGGMGQPQHF,TGTGCCAGCAGTCAAAGGGGGGGTATGGGCCAGCCCCAGCATTTT,NA,TRBJ1-5,TRBV12-3/TRBV12-4,many
CASSYTLQGNSNEQFF,TGTGCCAGCAGTTACACCCTCCAGGGAAATAGCAATGAGCAGTTCTTC,NA,TRBJ2-1,TRBV6-6,many
CASSPRTGGFYEQYF,TGTGCCAGCAGCCCCCGGACAGGAGGGTTCTACGAGCAGTACTTC,NA,TRBJ2-7,TRBV3-1,few
CASSSDGPWKFF,TGTGCCAGCAGCTCTGACGGGCCATGGAAGTTCTTC,NA,TRBJ2-1,TRBV28,medium-sized
CASSLVQKNTEAFF,TGTGCCAGCAGCTTAGTTCAGAAGAACACTGAAGCTTTCTTT,NA,TRBJ1-1,TRBV7-8,many
CASTSLLTGELFF,TGTGCCAGTACTTCTCTACTCACCGGGGAGCTGTTTTTT,NA,TRBJ2-2,TRBV19,few
CASSSGASYEQYF,TGTGCCAGCAGCTCTGGGGCCTCCTACGAGCAGTACTTC,NA,TRBJ2-7,TRBV13,many
CSASQGDEVFF,TGCAGTGCTAGCCAGGGGGATGAAGTTTTCTTT,TRBD1,TRBJ1-1,TRBV20-1,NA
CASSRRQGDNSPLHF,TGTGCCAGCTCACGTAGACAGGGGGATAATTCACCCCTCCACTTT,TRBD1,TRBJ1-6,TRBV18,NA
CASSYAPGPANTEAFF,TGTGCCAGCAGCTACGCCCCGGGACCGGCAAACACTGAAGCTTTCTTT,NA,TRBJ1-1,TRBV12-3/TRBV12-4,many
CASRQTSGTGGFYGYTF,TGTGCCAGCAGGCAAACCTCCGGGACAGGGGGCTTTTATGGCTACACCTTC,TRBD1,TRBJ1-2,TRBV27,many
CASSLQGQGSSPLHF,TGTGCCAGCAGCCTACAGGGACAGGGGAGCTCACCCCTCCACTTT,TRBD1,TRBJ1-6,TRBV6-6,few
CASSQNRNTEAFF,TGTGCCAGCAGCCAAAACAGAAACACTGAAGCTTTCTTT,NA,TRBJ1-1,TRBV3-1,many